The 8 T cell receptor beta chains given below trace back to one sample, sequenced in a study of Ad26.COV2.S vaccination and SARS-CoV-2 variants. The treatment: about 20 received Ad26.COV2.S at low or high dose, single or two shots; about five received placebo; per-sample allocation not given. Sampling happened 63 days after the first vaccine or placebo injection. Method: immunoSEQ multiplex PCR; TCRdb's copy keeps in-frame clones and lacks some. The top ten hold around 1.9% of the sample, which has some 290,000 clones, around 84% seen once. The sequencing here drew on peripheral blood, taken in a trial of Ad26.COV2.S vaccine versus placebo. All receptors come from a person aged 18-60 years who received the Ad26.COV2.S COVID-19 vaccine or a placebo.

The chain recombines TRBV11-2 with TRBJ2-5; D is tentatively TRBD1 or TRBD2 (5 bases each). V lost 1 base, J lost 7 bases, and 22 bases lay in between. There are 17 residues in the CDR3. Germline CDR1 reads SGHAT; CDR2 reads FQNNGV. The CDR3 is CASSLVTVGAGEGTQYF. DNA for the CDR3: TGTGCCAGCAGCTTAGTCACCGTAGGGGCCGGGGAAGGGACCCAGTACTTC.

The V and J genes are TRBV19 and TRBJ2-5; TRBD2 matches at 8 bases. This CDR3 contains 13 residues. V was pared by 8 bases and J by 4 bases, with 6 bases of the junction left unmatched. The germline CDR1 and CDR2 sequences are LNHDA and SQIVND (reference sequence). The CDR3 DNA follows: TGTGCCAGTCAACTAGCGGTGGGAGAGACCCAGTACTTC. Translating it yields CASQLAVGETQYF.

J is TRBJ2-1 and V is TRBV11-2, with 10 bases fitting TRBD2. V lost 3 bases and J lost 0; bases outside the gene matches: 11. The CDR3 sequence is 19 residues long. Germline V gene lookup returns CDR1 SGHAT and CDR2 FQNNGV. CDR3 sequence: CASSFKLAGFSSSYNEQFF. CDR3 in DNA: TGTGCCAGCAGCTTCAAACTAGCGGGGTTCTCGAGCTCCTACAATGAGCAGTTCTTC.

The chain employs TRBV12-3 or TRBV12-4 and TRBJ2-5; 7 bases match TRBD2. The ends lost 5 bases at V and 4 bases at J; junction bases unmatched: 4. The CDR3 length is 13 residues. CDR3 loop: CASSQSGAETQYF. The CDR3 nucleotides read TGTGCCAGCAGTCAGAGCGGGGCAGAGACCCAGTACTTC.

This sequence joins TRBV6-5 and TRBJ2-5; 10 nucleotides match TRBD2. Germline loops: CDR1 MNHEY, CDR2 SVGAGI. This CDR3 region has 15 residues. J gave up 7 bases and V 2 bases, and 7 bases lay outside the gene matches. The CDR3: CASSYRPSGGVTQYF. In DNA, the CDR3 is TGTGCCAGCAGTTACCGTCCGAGCGGGGGGGTGACCCAGTACTTC.

The chain recombines TRBV9 with TRBJ2-1, with a possible D match to TRBD2 (6 bases). From germline, CDR1 is SGDLS and CDR2 YYNGEE. V lost 3 bases, J lost 0 bases, and 16 bases lay in between. The CDR3 extends over 17 amino acids. The CDR3 is CASSAGTFRSSYNEQFF. In DNA, the CDR3 is TGTGCCAGCAGCGCGGGGACTTTCAGGAGCTCCTACAATGAGCAGTTCTTC.

V is TRBV7-9 and J is TRBJ2-5, with D perhaps matching TRBD1 (5 bases). Trimming shortened V by 1 base and J by 2 bases, and 8 bases separated the two germline ends. This CDR3 has 14 amino acids. Per germline, CDR1 SEHNR and CDR2 FQNEAQ (reference sequence). The CDR3: CASSLGGLQETQYF. In nucleotides, the CDR3 is TGTGCCAGCAGCTTAGGGGGCCTTCAAGAGACCCAGTACTTC.

The rearrangement links TRBV5-1 to TRBJ1-6; D might be TRBD1 (5 bases). Trimming removed 0 bases from V and 10 bases from J, with 14 bases in between. This CDR3 has 15 residues. CDR1 is SGHRS and CDR2 is YFSETQ in the germline V gene. The CDR3 loop is CASSLGGISRSPLHF. CDR3 DNA sequence: TGCGCCAGCAGCTTGGGGGGGATTTCAAGGTCACCCCTCCACTTT.